The 31 T cell receptor beta chains presented below share a single source sample, sequenced in a study of T cells after yellow fever vaccination. Via MiXCR, TCRdb re-called the 5' RACE reads, giving one row per CDR3 protein. In the table there are over 300,000 distinct CDR3 sequences, approximately 4% of which are singletons. Specimen: PBMCs, collected 5 days after the yellow fever booster vaccination. The receptors here all came from a man between 18 and 35 years old who received the YFV17D yellow fever vaccine.

This clonotype was seen only a few times. The chain employs TRBV20-1 and TRBJ2-5; 10 positions match TRBD1. The length of the CDR3 is 15 residues. Germline V gives CDR1 DFQATT, CDR2 SNEGSKA (reference sequence). Germline trimming cut 2 bases from V and 2 bases from J; bases unmatched to any gene: 5. In nucleotides, the CDR3 is TGCAGTGCTAGATCGGGACAGGGGAGACAAGAGACCCAGTACTTC. Its protein is CSARSGQGRQETQYF.

The V and J genes are TRBV10-2 and TRBJ1-5, with 10 bases aligning to TRBD1. Germline V gene sequence: CDR1 WSHSY, CDR2 SAAADI. The CDR3 runs 16 residues. Trimming at V came to 5 bases and at J to 6 bases, leaving 10 bases not matched to a gene. The CDR3 protein is CASSTQRDRGIQPQHF. The CDR3 bases are TGCGCCAGCAGTACCCAAAGGGACAGGGGTATTCAGCCCCAGCATTTT.

This clonotype was recorded a few times. The chain has TRBV7-2 and TRBJ2-7, with D tentatively TRBD1 (5 bases). The CDR3 has 14 amino acids. Germline CDR1 is SGHTA and CDR2 is FQGNSA. Trimming pared 8 bases from V and 0 bases from J, leaving 14 bases between. The CDR3 DNA reads as TGTGCCAGCCGAACAGGTTATAGCTCCTACGAGCAGTACTTC. It codes for CASRTGYSSYEQYF.

This clonotype was counted only a few times. CDR3 DNA sequence: TGTGCCAGCAGCCAACCGACAGGGGGCGGGAAAGCTTTCTTT. As protein: CASSQPTGGGKAFF. The genes are TRBV7-9 and TRBJ1-1, with 10 bases that match TRBD1. V trimming: 5 bases; J trimming: 9 bases; junction bases outside the gene matches: 9. Germline CDR1 and CDR2: SEHNR and FQNEAQ (reference sequence). The CDR3 is made up of 14 amino acids. Using reference TRBV7-9 and TRBJ1-1 for the parts outside the CDR3, the full variable domain is DTGVSQNPRHKITKRGQNVTFRCDPISEHNRLYWYRQTLGQGPEFLTYFQNEAQLEKSRLLSDRFSAERPKGSFSTLEIQRTEQGDSAMYLCASSQPTGGGKAFFGQGTRLTVV.

The chain combines TRBV6-5 with TRBJ2-5; D gene ambiguous. Trimming cost V 6 bases and J 5 bases, with 7 bases left between them. This CDR3 has 11 amino acids. Germline lookup yields CDR1 MNHEY and CDR2 SVGAGI. This CDR3 is CASRGLETQYF. For the CDR3, the DNA is TGTGCCAGCAGGGGGTTGGAGACCCAGTACTTC.

In its sample, this clonotype was seen a few times. This chain joins TRBV6-6 and TRBJ2-2; 12 nucleotides agree with TRBD2. V trimming: 5 bases; J trimming: 3 bases; junction bases outside the gene matches: 7. CDR1 is MNHNY and CDR2 is SVGAGI in the germline V gene (reference sequence). This CDR3 is built from 17 residues. This CDR3 reads CASSPLLAGGDTGELFF. CDR3 bases: TGTGCCAGCAGTCCCTTACTAGCGGGGGGCGACACCGGGGAGCTGTTTTTT.

The chain recombines TRBV9 with TRBJ2-5, with D unclear. This CDR3 is 15 amino acids long. CDR1 SGDLS and CDR2 YYNGEE come from the germline V gene. V was shortened by 0 bases and J by 5 bases, with 14 bases between the two germline ends. This CDR3 reads CASSVVDSRSETQYF. The CDR3 nucleotides are TGTGCCAGCAGCGTAGTGGATAGCCGTTCGGAGACCCAGTACTTC.

This clonotype has a count of ten or more. The CDR3, as DNA: TGTGCCAGCAGCTGGGCTCTCCGGGATGAGCAGTTCTTC. Translating gives CASSWALRDEQFF. This sequence joins TRBV7-2 and TRBJ2-1; D is unresolved. V was shortened by 4 bases and J by 8 bases, with 12 bases between the two germline ends. The CDR3 is 13 residues long. Germline assignment: CDR1 SGHTA and CDR2 FQGNSA.

This clonotype appeared a few times. The chain links TRBV9 to TRBJ2-2; a possible D gene is TRBD1 (6 bases). Trimming took off 7 bases at V and 6 bases at J, with 16 bases between the two ends. Per germline, CDR1 SGDLS and CDR2 YYNGEE. The CDR3 is made up of 14 amino acids. The chain's CDR3 is CASSPQGMAGELFF. As DNA, the CDR3 is TGTGCCAGCTCTCCACAGGGAATGGCCGGGGAGCTGTTTTTT.

This chain links TRBV11-2 with TRBJ2-7; no reliable D call. This CDR3 is 12 amino acids long. CDR1 is SGHAT, CDR2 FQNNGV, per germline. Trimming took 5 bases from V and 7 from J, leaving 12 bases between them. The CDR3 loop reads CASSLVANEQYF. Here the CDR3 DNA reads TGTGCCAGCAGCCTCGTGGCGAATGAGCAGTACTTC.

This clonotype was counted at least ten times. This chain uses TRBV20-1 with TRBJ1-5, with 10 bases lining up with TRBD1. After removal of 6 bases from V and 4 bases from J, the junction contained 3 bases not matched to a gene. The CDR3 spans 13 residues. Germline loops: CDR1 DFQATT, CDR2 SNEGSKA (reference sequence). The CDR3 nucleotides read TGCAGTGCCCTGGGACAGGGGAATCAGCCCCAGCATTTT. It specifies CSALGQGNQPQHF.

This chain joins TRBV6-5 and TRBJ2-5, with 11 positions matching TRBD2. This CDR3 contains 16 residues. Germline V gene sequence: CDR1 MNHEY, CDR2 SVGAGI. Trimming took 0 bases from V and 7 from J; bases not matched to a gene: 7. The CDR3 sequence: CASSYSRLAGGGTQYF. In DNA, the CDR3 is TGTGCCAGCAGTTACTCTAGGCTAGCGGGGGGTGGGACCCAGTACTTC.

The chain combines TRBV2 with TRBJ2-7; no clear D. Per germline, CDR1 SNHLY and CDR2 FYNNEI. This CDR3 spans 13 amino acids. V lost 4 bases and J 2 bases, leaving 9 bases between the germline ends. For the CDR3, the DNA is TGTGCCAGCAGTGCTCAGGCCACCTACGAGCAGTACTTC. Amino acid sequence: CASSAQATYEQYF.

The table lists this clonotype with many counts. The chain uses TRBV7-3 and TRBJ1-6, with TRBD1 matching 8 bases. The CDR3 consists of 14 residues. Germline V lookup: CDR1 SGHTA, CDR2 FQGTGA. Trimming at V came to 5 bases and at J to 9 bases, leaving 6 bases not matched to a gene. DNA of the CDR3: TGTGCCAGCAGCCTCGGACAGGGTAGTTCACCCCTCCACTTT. As protein: CASSLGQGSSPLHF.

This clonotype was recorded many times. The chain uses TRBV5-1 and TRBJ2-5; 7 bases match TRBD2. V lost 2 bases, J lost 4 bases, and 8 bases stayed unmatched. This CDR3 has 15 residues. Germline V gene sequence: CDR1 SGHRS, CDR2 YFSETQ. CDR3 bases: TGCGCCAGCAGCTTCGTCCCGGGGGGACGAGAGACCCAGTACTTC. Its protein is CASSFVPGGRETQYF.

This chain joins TRBV5-4 and TRBJ1-1; D gene ambiguous. The V end was cut by 0 bases, the J end by 7 bases, with 13 bases between. This CDR3 is built from 14 residues. Germline lookup yields CDR1 SGHNT and CDR2 YYREEE (reference sequence). CDR3 sequence (DNA): TGTGCCAGCAGCTTGGGGTTGGCACCTGTTGAAGCTTTCTTT. Amino acids: CASSLGLAPVEAFF.

On this clonotype: This may stem from a read error, because a much larger clone lies one nucleotide away. The chain has TRBV6-2 or TRBV6-3 and TRBJ2-1; no firm D call. Deletions cut 10 bases from V and 8 bases from J, with 15 bases between. The CDR3 extends over 12 amino acids. The germline V gene has CDR1 MNHEY and CDR2 SVGEGT. The CDR3 region is CAIDTGHYEQFF. CDR3 DNA sequence: TGTGCCATCGATACTGGGCACTATGAGCAGTTCTTC.

This chain links TRBV10-3 with TRBJ1-2; TRBD1 matches at 7 bases. Per the germline V gene, CDR1 is ENHRY and CDR2 is SYGVKD. The CDR3 length is 12 residues. J lost 4 bases, V lost 4 bases, and 0 bases had no gene match. CDR3 DNA sequence: TGTGCCATCAGTGGACAGGGCTATGGCTACACCTTC. Translation: CAISGQGYGYTF.

V and J are TRBV27 and TRBJ2-5; TRBD2 is a possible D gene (6 bases). The CDR3 spans 14 residues. Germline-derived CDR1 and CDR2 are MNHEY and SMNVEV (reference sequence). The ends were cut back, 7 bases at V and 5 bases at J, with 17 bases in the middle. CDR3 in DNA: TGTGCCAGCACCACAACGGGAGAGTCGGAGACCCAGTACTTC. Translation: CASTTTGESETQYF.

This clonotype appeared a few times. This chain connects TRBV28 to TRBJ2-7; D might be TRBD1 (5 bases). Germline-derived CDR1 and CDR2 are MDHEN and SYDVKM. V lost 5 bases, J lost 3 bases, and 17 bases lay in between. The length of the CDR3 is 15 residues. The CDR3 spells CASSQPPGQGYEQYF. The CDR3 DNA is TGTGCCAGCAGTCAACCGCCCGGCCAGGGCTACGAGCAGTACTTC.

J is TRBJ2-5 and V is TRBV10-3; weak D call: TRBD1 (6 bases). Germline CDR1 reads ENHRY; CDR2 reads SYGVKD. This CDR3 has 14 amino acids. The V gene lost 2 bases and the J gene lost 4 bases, with 11 bases spanning the gap. The CDR3 nucleotides are TGTGCCATCAGTGAGGTACAGGGTAGAGAGACCCAGTACTTC. Protein: CAISEVQGRETQYF.

The chain couples TRBV24-1 to TRBJ2-2; D call uncertain. Germline assignment: CDR1 KGHDR and CDR2 SFDVKD. V was trimmed by 9 bases and J by 5 bases, leaving 6 bases between them. The CDR3 covers 11 residues. This CDR3 is CATEWTGELFF. CDR3 nucleotide sequence: TGTGCCACCGAATGGACCGGGGAGCTGTTTTTT.

V and J are TRBV7-8 and TRBJ1-2; D is unresolved. The CDR3 runs 15 residues. Germline V gives CDR1 SGHVS, CDR2 FQNEAQ. Trimming removed 0 bases from V and 2 bases from J, with 10 bases in between. The CDR3 bases are TGTGCCAGCAGCTTAGCTAGGACTCGGAACTATGGCTACACCTTC. This codes for CASSLARTRNYGYTF.

V and J are TRBV6-9 and TRBJ2-7; possibly TRBD1 or TRBD2 for D (5 bases each). Germline CDR1 and CDR2: MNHGY and SVAAGI. The CDR3 is 13 residues long. V was clipped by 9 bases and J by 0 bases, with 12 bases between them. The CDR3 loop reads CARGRTSSYEQYV. The CDR3 DNA is TGTGCCAGGGGACGGACTTCCTCCTACGAGCAGTACGTC.

A few counts support this clonotype. The rearrangement links TRBV19 to TRBJ1-5; D gene uncertain. V dropped 3 bases and J dropped 1 base, with 10 bases sitting between them. The germline V gene has CDR1 LNHDA and CDR2 SQIVND (reference sequence). The CDR3 loop spans 15 amino acids. For the CDR3, the DNA is TGTGCCAGTAGTATCGCTGGGGTAAGCAATCAGCCCCAGCATTTT. Translating gives CASSIAGVSNQPQHF. The entire variable domain, with the rest obtained from reference TRBV19 and TRBJ1-5, is as follows: DGGITQSPKYLFRKEGQNVTLSCEQNLNHDAMYWYRQDPGQGLRLIYYSQIVNDFQKGDIAEGYSVSREKKESFPLTVTSAQKNPTAFYLCASSIAGVSNQPQHFGDGTRLSIL.

This clonotype was recorded a few times. The V gene is TRBV5-6, the J gene TRBJ2-1, with TRBD1 matching over 12 bases. This CDR3 contains 15 residues. Germline V CDR1 and CDR2: SGHDT, YYEEEE. V lost 3 bases to trimming and J lost 9 bases; unmatched junction nucleotides: 7. DNA of the CDR3: TGTGCCAGCAGCTCGGGGGGGACAGGGGGCCGTGAGCAGTTCTTC. This translates into CASSSGGTGGREQFF.

This clonotype was seen a few times. The chain uses TRBV27 and TRBJ2-1; possible D gene TRBD1, 7 bases. V was cut by 6 bases and J by 3 bases, with 18 bases left in between. This CDR3 has 16 residues. The germline gives CDR1 MNHEY, CDR2 SMNVEV (reference sequence). Written as DNA, the CDR3 is TGTGCCAGCAGCCTTGGGGGCGGGACAGTCTACAATGAGCAGTTCTTC. It specifies CASSLGGGTVYNEQFF.

This chain links TRBV7-2 with TRBJ1-1; D remains ambiguous. V was shortened by 3 bases and J by 0 bases, with 8 bases between the two germline ends. This CDR3 is 14 amino acids long. The germline gives CDR1 SGHTA, CDR2 FQGNSA. CDR3 bases: TGTGCCAGCAGCTTCAGGCAAATGAACACTGAAGCTTTCTTT. It specifies CASSFRQMNTEAFF.

This clonotype was seen a handful of times. V usage is TRBV7-9 and J usage is TRBJ1-4; maybe TRBD1 (5 bases). This CDR3 contains 14 residues. Germline loops: CDR1 SEHNR, CDR2 FQNEAQ (reference sequence). Between the trimmed V and J ends, which lost 3 bases and 6 bases, there was a span of 11 bases. The DNA for the CDR3 is TGTGCCAGCAGCTTCGGAGGGGATCATGAAAAACTGTTTTTT. It codes for CASSFGGDHEKLFF.

This chain joins TRBV6-2 or TRBV6-3 and TRBJ1-1; no clear D gene. CDR1 and CDR2 (germline): MNHEY, SVGEGT. The CDR3 contains 12 residues. The V end was cut by 10 bases, the J end by 4 bases, with 13 bases between. The CDR3 here is CATSDPLTEAFF. The CDR3 DNA reads TGTGCCACCTCGGACCCACTCACTGAAGCTTTCTTT.

There are a few counts of this clonotype. The chain recombines TRBV20-1 with TRBJ1-2; D not certain. The CDR3 is 13 amino acids. Germline loops: CDR1 DFQATT, CDR2 SNEGSKA (reference sequence). Trimming removed 6 bases at V and 4 bases at J, with 15 bases between. The CDR3 DNA is TGCAGTGCCCCAACCGCATCCGTCTATGGCTACACCTTC. This gives the protein CSAPTASVYGYTF.